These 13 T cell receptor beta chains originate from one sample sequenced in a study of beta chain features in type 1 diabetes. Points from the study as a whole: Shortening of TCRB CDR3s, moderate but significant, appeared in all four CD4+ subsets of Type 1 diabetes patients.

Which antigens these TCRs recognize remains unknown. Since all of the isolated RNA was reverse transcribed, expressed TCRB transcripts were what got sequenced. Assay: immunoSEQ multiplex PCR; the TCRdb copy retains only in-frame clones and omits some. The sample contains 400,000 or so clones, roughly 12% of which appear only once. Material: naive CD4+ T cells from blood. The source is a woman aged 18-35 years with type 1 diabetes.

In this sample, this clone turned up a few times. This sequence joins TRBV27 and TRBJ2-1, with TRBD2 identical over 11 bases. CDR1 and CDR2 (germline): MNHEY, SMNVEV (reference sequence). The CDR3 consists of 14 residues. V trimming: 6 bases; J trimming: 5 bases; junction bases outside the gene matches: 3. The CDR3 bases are TGTGCCAGCAGCAAACTAGCGGGAGACAATGAGCAGTTCTTC. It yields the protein CASSKLAGDNEQFF.

In nucleotides, the CDR3 is TGCGCCAGCAGCCACGGACAGGGATCTGGAAACACCATATATTTT. Residues: CASSHGQGSGNTIYF. The chain couples TRBV4-3 to TRBJ1-3, with 8 bases matching TRBD1. The CDR3 contains 15 residues. V was clipped by 3 bases and J by 1 base; unmatched bases: 2. CDR1 LGHNA and CDR2 YSLEER come from the germline V gene.

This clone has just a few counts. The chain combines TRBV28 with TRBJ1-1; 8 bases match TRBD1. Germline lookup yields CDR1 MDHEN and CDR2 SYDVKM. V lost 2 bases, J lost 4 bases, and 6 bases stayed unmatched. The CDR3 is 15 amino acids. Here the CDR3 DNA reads TGTGCCAGCAGTTTAAACACAGGGGGTGTCACTGAAGCTTTCTTT. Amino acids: CASSLNTGGVTEAFF.

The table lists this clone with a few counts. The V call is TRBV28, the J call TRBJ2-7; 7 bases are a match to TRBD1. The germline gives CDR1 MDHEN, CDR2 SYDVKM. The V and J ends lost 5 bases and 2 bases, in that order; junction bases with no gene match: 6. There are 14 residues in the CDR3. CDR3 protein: CASSPGQTTYEQYF. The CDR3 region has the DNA TGTGCCAGCAGTCCGGGACAGACAACCTACGAGCAGTACTTC.

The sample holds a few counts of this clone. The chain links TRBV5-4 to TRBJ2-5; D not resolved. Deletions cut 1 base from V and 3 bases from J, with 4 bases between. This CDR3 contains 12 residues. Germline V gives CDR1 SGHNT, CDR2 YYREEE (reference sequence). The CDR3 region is CASSLPEETQYF. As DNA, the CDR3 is TGTGCCAGCAGCTTGCCAGAAGAGACCCAGTACTTC.

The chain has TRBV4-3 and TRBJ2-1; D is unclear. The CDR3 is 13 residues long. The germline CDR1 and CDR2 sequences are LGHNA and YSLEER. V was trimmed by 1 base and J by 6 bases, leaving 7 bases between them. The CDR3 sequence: CASSQGRGNEQFF. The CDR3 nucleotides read TGCGCCAGCAGCCAAGGACGAGGCAATGAGCAGTTCTTC.

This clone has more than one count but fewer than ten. CDR3 in DNA: TGTGCCAGCAGTTTAGGCCAGGCCCTCTATGGCTACACCTTC. This sequence encodes CASSLGQALYGYTF. The genes are TRBV28 and TRBJ1-2, with D unclear. Trimming cost V 2 bases and J 4 bases, with 11 bases left between them. This CDR3 region has 14 residues. Germline V gene data show CDR1 as MDHEN and CDR2 as SYDVKM.

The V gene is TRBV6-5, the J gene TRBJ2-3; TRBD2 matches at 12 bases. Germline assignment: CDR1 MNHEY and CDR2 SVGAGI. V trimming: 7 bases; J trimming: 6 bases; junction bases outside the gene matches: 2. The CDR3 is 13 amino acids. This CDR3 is CASTLAGGDTQYF. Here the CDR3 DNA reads TGTGCCAGCACCCTAGCGGGAGGGGATACGCAGTATTTT.

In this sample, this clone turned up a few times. The CDR3 reads CASSRAGLVTDTQYF. The DNA of the CDR3 is TGCGCCAGCAGCCGCGCAGGTCTCGTTACAGATACGCAGTATTTT. The chain recombines TRBV4-3 with TRBJ2-3; unclear D gene. Germline V CDR1 and CDR2: LGHNA, YSLEER. The CDR3 loop spans 15 amino acids. V lost 4 bases to trimming and J lost 3 bases, with 14 bases between them.

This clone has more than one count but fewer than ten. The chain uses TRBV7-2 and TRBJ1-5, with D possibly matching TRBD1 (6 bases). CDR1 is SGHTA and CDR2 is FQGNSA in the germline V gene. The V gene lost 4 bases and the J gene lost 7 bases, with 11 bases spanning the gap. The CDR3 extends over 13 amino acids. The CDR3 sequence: CASSSQGSQPQHF. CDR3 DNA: TGTGCCAGCAGCTCACAGGGTTCCCAGCCCCAGCATTTT.

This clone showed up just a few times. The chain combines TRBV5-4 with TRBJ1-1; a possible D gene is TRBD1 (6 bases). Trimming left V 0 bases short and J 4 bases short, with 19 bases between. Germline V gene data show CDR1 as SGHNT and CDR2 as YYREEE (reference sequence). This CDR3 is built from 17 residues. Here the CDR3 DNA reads TGTGCCAGCAGCTTGGCGACCAGGACAGTGAGTGCCACTGAAGCTTTCTTT. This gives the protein CASSLATRTVSATEAFF.

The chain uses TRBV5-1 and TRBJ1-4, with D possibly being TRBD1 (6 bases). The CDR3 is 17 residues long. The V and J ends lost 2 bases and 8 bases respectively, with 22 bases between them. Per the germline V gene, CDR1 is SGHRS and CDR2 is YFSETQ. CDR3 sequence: CASSFLPQQGRREKLFF. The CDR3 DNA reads TGCGCCAGCAGCTTCCTACCGCAACAGGGACGCAGAGAAAAACTGTTTTTT.

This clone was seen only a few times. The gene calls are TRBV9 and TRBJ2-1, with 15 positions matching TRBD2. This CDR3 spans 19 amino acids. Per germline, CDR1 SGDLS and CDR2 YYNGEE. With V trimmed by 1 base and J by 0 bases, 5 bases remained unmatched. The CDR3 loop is CASSVRGTSGGSSYNEQFF. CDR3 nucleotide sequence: TGTGCCAGCAGCGTAAGAGGGACTAGCGGGGGGAGCTCCTACAATGAGCAGTTCTTC. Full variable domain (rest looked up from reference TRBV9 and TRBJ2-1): DSGVTQTPKHLITATGQRVTLRCSPRSGDLSVYWYQQSLDQGLQFLIQYYNGEERAKGNILERFSAQQFPDLHSELNLSSLELGDSALYFCASSVRGTSGGSSYNEQFFGPGTRLTVL.